The text below deals with one T cell receptor beta chain. Antigen unknown. The sample belongs to a study of PD-1 blockade in classical Hodgkin lymphoma. Findings and limits, study-wide: Reported baseline diversity: healthy donors highest, relapsed/refractory patients lowest.

The table came from immunoSEQ multiplex PCR; TCRdb's copy has only in-frame clones and leaves some out. The profile covers 90,000 to 130,000 clones, with 80% to 90% appearing a single time and about 20% taken by the ten largest. All the patients suffered relapse after autologous stem cell transplantation, and brentuximab vedotin exposure differed. The receptor's source is a human donor with classical Hodgkin lymphoma. Here the sequenced sample was peripheral blood mononuclear cells (PBMCs), taken before the second cycle of nivolumab.

For the CDR3, the DNA is TGCGCCAGCAGCCAAGATAGGGGGCGGGAGGTAGGAGAGACCCAGTACTTC. It codes for CASSQDRGREVGETQYF. The chain combines TRBV4-3 with TRBJ2-5, with a tentative D call TRBD2 (8 bases). V was cut by 0 bases and J by 4 bases, with 18 bases left in between. This CDR3 region has 17 residues. Germline V gene data show CDR1 as LGHNA and CDR2 as YSLEER.